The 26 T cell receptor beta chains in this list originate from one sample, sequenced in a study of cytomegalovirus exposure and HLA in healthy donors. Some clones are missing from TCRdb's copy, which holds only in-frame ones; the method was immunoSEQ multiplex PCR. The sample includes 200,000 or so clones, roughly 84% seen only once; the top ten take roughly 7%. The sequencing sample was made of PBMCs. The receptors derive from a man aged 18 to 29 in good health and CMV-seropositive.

The CDR3 sequence is CASSLDGGTGGYEQYF. CDR3 DNA sequence: TGTGCCAGCAGCTTAGATGGCGGGACAGGGGGTTACGAGCAGTACTTC. The chain combines TRBV11-3 with TRBJ2-7; TRBD1 matches at 11 bases. J gave up 4 bases and V 0 bases, and 5 bases lay outside the gene matches. CDR3 size: 16 residues. CDR1 SGHNT and CDR2 YENEEA come from the germline V gene.

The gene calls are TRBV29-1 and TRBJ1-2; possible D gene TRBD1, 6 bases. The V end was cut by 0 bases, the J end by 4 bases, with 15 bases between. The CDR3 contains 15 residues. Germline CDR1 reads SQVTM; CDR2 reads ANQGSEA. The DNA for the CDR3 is TGCAGCGTTGAAGATCGTCAGGGGCAACGCTATGGCTACACCTTC. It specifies CSVEDRQGQRYGYTF.

CDR3 nucleotide sequence: TGTGCCAGCACGGCTTTAGCGGGACCTGCCCTGAGAACAGATACGCAGTATTTT. Protein: CASTALAGPALRTDTQYF. The chain couples TRBV2 to TRBJ2-3; 8 bases match TRBD2. J gave up 3 bases and V 7 bases, and 18 bases lay outside the gene matches. The germline V gene has CDR1 SNHLY and CDR2 FYNNEI. The CDR3 loop spans 18 amino acids.

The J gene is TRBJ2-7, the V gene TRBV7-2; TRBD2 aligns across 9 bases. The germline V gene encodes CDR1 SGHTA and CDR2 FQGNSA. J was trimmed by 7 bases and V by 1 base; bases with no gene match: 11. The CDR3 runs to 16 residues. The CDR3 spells CASSLESASGVREQYF. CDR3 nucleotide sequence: TGTGCCAGCAGCTTAGAGTCGGCTAGCGGGGTCCGGGAGCAGTACTTC.

CDR3 sequence reads: CASSWTSGSAGELFF. The CDR3 DNA follows: TGCGCCAGCAGCTGGACTAGCGGGAGCGCCGGGGAGCTGTTTTTT. The chain uses TRBV5-1 and TRBJ2-2; the match to TRBD2 covers 13 bases. V trimming: 3 bases; J trimming: 6 bases; junction bases outside the gene matches: 2. Per the germline V gene, CDR1 is SGHRS and CDR2 is YFSETQ. This CDR3 comprises 15 residues.

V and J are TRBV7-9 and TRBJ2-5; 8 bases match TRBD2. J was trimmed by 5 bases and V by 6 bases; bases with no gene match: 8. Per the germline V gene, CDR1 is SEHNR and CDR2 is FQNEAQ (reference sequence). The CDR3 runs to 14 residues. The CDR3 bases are TGTGCCAGCAGTTCGAGCGGGAGCGACGAGACCCAGTACTTC. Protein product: CASSSSGSDETQYF.

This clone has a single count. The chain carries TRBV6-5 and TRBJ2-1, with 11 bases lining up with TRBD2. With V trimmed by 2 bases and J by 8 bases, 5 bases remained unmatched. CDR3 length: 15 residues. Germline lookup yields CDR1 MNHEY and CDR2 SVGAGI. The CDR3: CASSYGLAGGDEQFF. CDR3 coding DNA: TGTGCCAGCAGTTACGGGCTAGCGGGAGGAGATGAGCAGTTCTTC.

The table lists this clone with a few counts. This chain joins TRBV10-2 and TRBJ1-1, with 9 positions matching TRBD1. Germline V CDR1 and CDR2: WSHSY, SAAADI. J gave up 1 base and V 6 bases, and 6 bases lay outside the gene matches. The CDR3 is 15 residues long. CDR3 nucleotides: TGCGCCAGCAGAACAGGGGGCGCGGAGAACACTGAAGCTTTCTTT. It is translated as CASRTGGAENTEAFF.

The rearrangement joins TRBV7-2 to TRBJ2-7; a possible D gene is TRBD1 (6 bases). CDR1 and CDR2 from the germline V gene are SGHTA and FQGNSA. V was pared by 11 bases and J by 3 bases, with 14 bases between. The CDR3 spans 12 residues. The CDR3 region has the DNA TGTGCCCGAGGACAGCCCTTCTACGAGCAGTACTTC. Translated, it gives CARGQPFYEQYF.

The CDR3 region has the DNA TGTGCCAGCAGCCCGACAGGGGATGGGTACGAGCAGTACTTC. Encoded protein: CASSPTGDGYEQYF. The chain links TRBV11-1 to TRBJ2-7; TRBD1 matches 8 bases. This CDR3 spans 14 amino acids. Per the germline V gene, CDR1 is SGHAT and CDR2 is FQDESV (reference sequence). V lost 5 bases, J lost 4 bases, and 7 bases stayed unmatched.

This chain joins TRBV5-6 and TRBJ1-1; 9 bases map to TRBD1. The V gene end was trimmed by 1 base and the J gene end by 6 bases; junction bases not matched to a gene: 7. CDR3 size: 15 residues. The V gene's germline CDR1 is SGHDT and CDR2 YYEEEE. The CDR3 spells CASSLYRGPFSEAFF. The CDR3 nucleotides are TGTGCCAGCAGCTTGTACAGGGGGCCGTTCTCTGAAGCTTTCTTT.

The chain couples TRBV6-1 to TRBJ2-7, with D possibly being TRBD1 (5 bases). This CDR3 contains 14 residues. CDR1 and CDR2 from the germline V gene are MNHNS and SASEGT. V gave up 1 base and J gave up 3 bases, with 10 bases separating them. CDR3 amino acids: CASSEGGTDYEQYF. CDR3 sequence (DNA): TGTGCCAGCAGTGAAGGGGGCACTGACTACGAGCAGTACTTC.

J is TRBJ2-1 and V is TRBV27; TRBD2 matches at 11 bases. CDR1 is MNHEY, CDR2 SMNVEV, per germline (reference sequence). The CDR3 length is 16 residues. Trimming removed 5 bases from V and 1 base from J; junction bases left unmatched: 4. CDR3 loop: CASSPRLAGSYNEQFF. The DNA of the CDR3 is TGTGCCAGCAGTCCCCGACTAGCGGGGTCCTACAATGAGCAGTTCTTC.

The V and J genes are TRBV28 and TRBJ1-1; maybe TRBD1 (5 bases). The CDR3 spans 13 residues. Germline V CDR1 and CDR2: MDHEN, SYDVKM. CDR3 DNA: TGTGCGGTCACTGACAGCATGAACACTGAAGCTTTCTTT. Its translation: CAVTDSMNTEAFF. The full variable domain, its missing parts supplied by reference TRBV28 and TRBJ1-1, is DVKVTQSSRYLVKRTGEKVFLECVQDMDHENMFWYRQDPGLGLRLIYFSYDVKMKEKGDIPEGYSVSREKKERFSLILESASTNQTSMYLCAVTDSMNTEAFFGQGTRLTVV.

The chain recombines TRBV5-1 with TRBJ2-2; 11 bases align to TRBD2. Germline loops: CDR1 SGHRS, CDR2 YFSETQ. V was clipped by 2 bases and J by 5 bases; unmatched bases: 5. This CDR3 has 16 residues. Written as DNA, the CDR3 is TGCGCCAGCAGCTTACTAGCGGGAGTAAGGACCGGGGAGCTGTTTTTT. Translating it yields CASSLLAGVRTGELFF.

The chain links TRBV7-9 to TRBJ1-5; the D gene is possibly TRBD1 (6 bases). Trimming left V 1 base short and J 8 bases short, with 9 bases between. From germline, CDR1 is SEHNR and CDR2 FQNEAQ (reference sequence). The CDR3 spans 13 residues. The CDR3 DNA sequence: TGTGCCAGCAGCTTAGACAGGGCCGAGCCCCAGCATTTT. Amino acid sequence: CASSLDRAEPQHF.

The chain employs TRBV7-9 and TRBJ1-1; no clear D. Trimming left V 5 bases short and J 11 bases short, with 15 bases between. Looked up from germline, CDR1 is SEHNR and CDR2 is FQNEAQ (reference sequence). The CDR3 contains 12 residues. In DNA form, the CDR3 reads TGTGCCAGCAGCCTGGAGGACTTGGGGGCTTTCTTT. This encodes CASSLEDLGAFF.

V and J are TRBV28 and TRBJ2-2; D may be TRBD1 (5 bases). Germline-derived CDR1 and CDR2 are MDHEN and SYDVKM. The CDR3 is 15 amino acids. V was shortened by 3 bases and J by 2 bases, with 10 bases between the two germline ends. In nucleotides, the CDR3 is TGTGCCAGCAGTTTTGTGGGGCGAAACACCGGGGAGCTGTTTTTT. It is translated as CASSFVGRNTGELFF.

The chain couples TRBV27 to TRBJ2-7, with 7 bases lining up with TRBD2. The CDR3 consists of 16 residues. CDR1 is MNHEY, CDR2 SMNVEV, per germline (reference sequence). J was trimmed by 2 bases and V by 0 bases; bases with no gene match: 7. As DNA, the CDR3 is TGTGCCAGCAGTTTATCTTCTCTAGCGGAGACCTACGAGCAGTACTTC. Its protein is CASSLSSLAETYEQYF.

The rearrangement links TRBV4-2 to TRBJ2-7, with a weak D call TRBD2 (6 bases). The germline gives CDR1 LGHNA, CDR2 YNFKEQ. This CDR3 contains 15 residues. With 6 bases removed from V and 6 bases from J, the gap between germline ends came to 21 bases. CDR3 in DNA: TGTGCCAGCAGGACGCAGAAGACTAGGGTCCGCGAGCAGTACTTC. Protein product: CASRTQKTRVREQYF.

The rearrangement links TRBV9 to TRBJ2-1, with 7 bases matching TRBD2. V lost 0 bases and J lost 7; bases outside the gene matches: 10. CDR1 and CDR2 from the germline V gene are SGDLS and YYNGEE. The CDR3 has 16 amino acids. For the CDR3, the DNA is TGTGCCAGCAGCGTAGGATCCAGCGGGAAGGGGAATGAGCAGTTCTTC. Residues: CASSVGSSGKGNEQFF.

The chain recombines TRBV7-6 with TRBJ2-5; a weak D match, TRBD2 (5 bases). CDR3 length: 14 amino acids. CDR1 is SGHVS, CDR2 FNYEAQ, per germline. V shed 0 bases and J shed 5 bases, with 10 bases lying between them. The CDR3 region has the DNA TGTGCCAGCAGCTTAGCTGAGGGCTCCGAGACCCAGTACTTC. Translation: CASSLAEGSETQYF. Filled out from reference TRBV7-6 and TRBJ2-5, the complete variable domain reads GAGVSQSPRYKVTKRGQDVALRCDPISGHVSLYWYRQALGQGPEFLTYFNYEAQQDKSGLPNDRFSAERPEGSISTLTIQRTEQRDSAMYRCASSLAEGSETQYFGPGTRLLVL.

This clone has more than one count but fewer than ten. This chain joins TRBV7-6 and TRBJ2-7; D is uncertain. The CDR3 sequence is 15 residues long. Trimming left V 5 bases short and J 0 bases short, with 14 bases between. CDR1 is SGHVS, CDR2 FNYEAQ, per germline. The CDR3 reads CASSPSFSRSYEQYF. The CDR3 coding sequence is TGTGCCAGCAGCCCGTCGTTCTCGCGCTCCTACGAGCAGTACTTC. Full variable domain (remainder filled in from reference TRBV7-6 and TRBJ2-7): GAGVSQSPRYKVTKRGQDVALRCDPISGHVSLYWYRQALGQGPEFLTYFNYEAQQDKSGLPNDRFSAERPEGSISTLTIQRTEQRDSAMYRCASSPSFSRSYEQYFGPGTRLTVT.

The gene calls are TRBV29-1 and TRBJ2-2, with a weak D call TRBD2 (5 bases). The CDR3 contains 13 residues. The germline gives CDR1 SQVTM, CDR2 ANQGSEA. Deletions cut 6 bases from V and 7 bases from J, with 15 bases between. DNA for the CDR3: TGCAGCGTCCACGGGTGGAGGAACGGGGAGCTGTTTTTT. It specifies CSVHGWRNGELFF.

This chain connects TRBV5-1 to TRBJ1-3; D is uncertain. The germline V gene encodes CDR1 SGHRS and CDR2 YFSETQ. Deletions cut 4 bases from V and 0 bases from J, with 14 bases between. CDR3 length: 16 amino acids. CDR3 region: CASSREGVVSGNTIYF. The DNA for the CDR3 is TGCGCCAGCAGCCGTGAGGGAGTTGTCTCTGGAAACACCATATATTTT.

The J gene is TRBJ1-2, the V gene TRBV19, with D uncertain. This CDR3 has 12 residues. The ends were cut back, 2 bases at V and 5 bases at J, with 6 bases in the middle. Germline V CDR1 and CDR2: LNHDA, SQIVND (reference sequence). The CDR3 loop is CASSINSYGYTF. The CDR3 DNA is TGTGCCAGTAGTATAAATTCTTATGGCTACACCTTC.